This T cell receptor beta chain comes out of a study of T-cell memory formation after mild COVID-19. Overall study findings and caveats: Clones shrinking between day 15 and 85 showed a balanced CD4/CD8 split, and those that grew later tilted toward CD4+. The finding that pre-infection memory included some responding clones suggested that cross-reactive memory joined. Chiefly within CM and EM were the contracting CD4+ clones; CD8+ ones were within EMRA.

TCRdb fed the 5' RACE reads into MiXCR, producing one record per CDR3 protein. The sample records over 350,000 distinct CDR3 sequences, about 16% being singletons. Germline V gene lookup returns CDR1 SGHVS and CDR2 FQNEAQ. The CDR3 totals 14 residues. Trimming at V came to 6 bases and at J to 0 bases, leaving 4 bases not matched to a gene. Details on this clonotype: The antigen is undetermined.

The sequencing sample was made of PBMCs or a T cell subset sorted from them (not recorded which). The TCR sequence derives from a man between 18 and 29 years old who had mild COVID-19 (a few samples of this study predate the infection). Cell type and time point are not known. The rearrangement joins TRBV7-8 to TRBJ1-1, with 7 bases fitting TRBD1. CDR3 coding DNA: TGTGCCAGCAGACCGGACAGGTTGAACACTGAAGCTTTCTTT. Translated, it gives CASRPDRLNTEAFF. Using reference TRBV7-8 and TRBJ1-1 for the parts outside the CDR3, the full variable domain is GAGVSQSPRYKVAKRGQDVALRCDPISGHVSLFWYQQALGQGPEFLTYFQNEAQLDKSGLPSDRFFAERPEGSVSTLKIQRTQQEDSAVYLCASRPDRLNTEAFFGQGTRLTVV.